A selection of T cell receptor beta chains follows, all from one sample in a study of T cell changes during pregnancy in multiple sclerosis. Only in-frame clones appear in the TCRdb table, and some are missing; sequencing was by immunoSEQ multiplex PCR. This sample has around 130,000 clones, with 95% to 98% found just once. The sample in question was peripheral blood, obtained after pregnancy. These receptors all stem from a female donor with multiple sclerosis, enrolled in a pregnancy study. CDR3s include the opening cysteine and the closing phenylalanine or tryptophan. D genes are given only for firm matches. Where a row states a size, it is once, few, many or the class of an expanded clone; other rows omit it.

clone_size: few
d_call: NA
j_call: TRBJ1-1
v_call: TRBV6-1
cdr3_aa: CASKERENTEAFF
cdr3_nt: TGTGCCAGCAAGGAACGGGAGAACACTGAAGCTTTCTTT

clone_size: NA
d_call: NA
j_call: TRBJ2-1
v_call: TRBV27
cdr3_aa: CASSFSPNEQFF
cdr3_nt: TGTGCCAGCAGTTTCTCCCCCAATGAGCAGTTCTTC

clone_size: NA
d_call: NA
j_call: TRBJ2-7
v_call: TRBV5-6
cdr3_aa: CASSLVGGSYEQYF
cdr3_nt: TGTGCCAGCAGCTTGGTGGGGGGCTCCTACGAGCAGTACTTC

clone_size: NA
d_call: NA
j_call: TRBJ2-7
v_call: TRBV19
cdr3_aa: CASSTDQGYEQYF
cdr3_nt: TGTGCCAGTAGTACGGATCAGGGCTACGAGCAGTACTTC

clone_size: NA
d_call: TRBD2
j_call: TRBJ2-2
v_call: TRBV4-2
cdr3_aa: CASSPTAGGVTGELFF
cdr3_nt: TGTGCCAGCAGCCCAACAGCGGGAGGGGTCACCGGGGAGCTGTTTTTT

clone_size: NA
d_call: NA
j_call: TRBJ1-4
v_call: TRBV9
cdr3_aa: CASSVDTGRANEKLFF
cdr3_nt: TGTGCCAGCAGCGTAGATACAGGGCGGGCTAATGAAAAACTGTTTTTT

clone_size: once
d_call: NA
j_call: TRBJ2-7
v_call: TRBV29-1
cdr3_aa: CSVAEGYEQYF
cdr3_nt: TGCAGCGTGGCCGAGGGCTACGAGCAGTACTTC

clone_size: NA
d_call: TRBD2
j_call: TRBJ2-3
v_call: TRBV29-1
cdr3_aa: CSVERLTSGRFTTSTDTQYF
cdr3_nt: TGCAGCGTTGAAAGGTTGACTAGCGGGAGGTTTACGACTAGCACAGATACGCAGTATTTT

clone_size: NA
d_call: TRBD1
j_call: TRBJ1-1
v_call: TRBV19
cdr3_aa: CASSRALQGANTEAFF
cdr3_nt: TGTGCCAGTAGTCGAGCACTCCAGGGGGCGAACACTGAAGCTTTCTTT

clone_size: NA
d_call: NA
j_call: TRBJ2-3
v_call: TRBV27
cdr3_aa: CASRFGGIGTDTQYF
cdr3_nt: TGTGCCAGCAGGTTTGGAGGGATAGGGACAGATACGCAGTATTTT

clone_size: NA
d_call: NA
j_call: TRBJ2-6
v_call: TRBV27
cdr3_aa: CASTGRGPDSGANVLTF
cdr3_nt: TGTGCCAGCACCGGGAGGGGGCCGGACTCTGGGGCCAACGTCCTGACTTTC

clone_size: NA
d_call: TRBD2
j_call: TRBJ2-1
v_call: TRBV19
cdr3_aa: CASSKAGTSANEQFF
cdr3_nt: TGTGCCAGTAGTAAGGCCGGGACTAGCGCCAATGAGCAGTTCTTC

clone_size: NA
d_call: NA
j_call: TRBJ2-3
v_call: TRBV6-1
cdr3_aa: CASSEGVQRTDTQYF
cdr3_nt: TGTGCCAGCAGTGAAGGGGTACAGCGCACAGATACGCAGTATTTT

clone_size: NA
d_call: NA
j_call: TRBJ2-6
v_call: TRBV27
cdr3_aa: CASSFRLSISLSGANVLTF
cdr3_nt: TGTGCCAGCAGTTTTCGCTTGTCGATATCCCTATCTGGGGCCAACGTCCTGACTTTC

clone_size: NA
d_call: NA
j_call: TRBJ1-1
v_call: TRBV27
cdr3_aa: CASSLQGMNTEAFF
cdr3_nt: TGTGCCAGCAGTTTACAGGGGATGAACACTGAAGCTTTCTTT

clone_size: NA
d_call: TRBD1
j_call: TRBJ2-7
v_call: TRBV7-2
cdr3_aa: CASSSDRGGSYEQYF
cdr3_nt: TGTGCCAGCAGCTCCGACAGGGGGGGCTCCTACGAGCAGTACTTC

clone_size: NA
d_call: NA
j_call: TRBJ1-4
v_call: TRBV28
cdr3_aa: CASSLVGGKLFF
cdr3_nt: TGTGCCAGCAGTTTAGTGGGGGGGAAACTGTTTTTT

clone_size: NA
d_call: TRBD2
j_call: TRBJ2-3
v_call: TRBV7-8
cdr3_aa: CASSLTSGSTDTQYF
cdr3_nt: TGTGCCAGCAGCTTAACTAGCGGAAGCACAGATACGCAGTATTTT

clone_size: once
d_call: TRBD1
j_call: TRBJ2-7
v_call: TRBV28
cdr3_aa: CASSLGTGYEQYF
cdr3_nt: TGTGCCAGCAGTTTAGGGACAGGTTACGAGCAGTACTTC

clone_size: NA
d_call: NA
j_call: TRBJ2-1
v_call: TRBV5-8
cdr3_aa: CASSPPLRSSYNEQFF
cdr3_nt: TGTGCCAGCAGCCCCCCCTTGCGGAGCTCCTACAATGAGCAGTTCTTC

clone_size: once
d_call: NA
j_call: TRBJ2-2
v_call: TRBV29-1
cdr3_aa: CSATQGPTGELFF
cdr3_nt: TGCAGCGCGACACAGGGTCCAACCGGGGAGCTGTTTTTT

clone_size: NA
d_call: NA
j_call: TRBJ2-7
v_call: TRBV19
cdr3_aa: CASSVTRVSYEQYF
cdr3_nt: TGTGCCAGTAGTGTAACTAGAGTCTCCTACGAGCAGTACTTC

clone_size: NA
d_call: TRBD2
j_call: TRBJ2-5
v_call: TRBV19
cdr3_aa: CASSIGGTETQYF
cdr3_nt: TGTGCCAGTAGTATCGGGGGGACTGAGACCCAGTACTTC

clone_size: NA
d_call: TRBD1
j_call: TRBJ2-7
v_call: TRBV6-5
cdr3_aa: CASSFGPGQGLYEQYF
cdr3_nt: TGTGCCAGCAGTTTCGGACCGGGACAGGGTCTCTACGAGCAGTACTTC

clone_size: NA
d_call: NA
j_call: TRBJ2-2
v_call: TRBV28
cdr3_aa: CASSLYPTGELFF
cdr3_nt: TGTGCCAGCAGTTTATATCCAACCGGGGAGCTGTTTTTT

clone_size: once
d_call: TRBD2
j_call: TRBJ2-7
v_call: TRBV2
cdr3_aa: CASRKEGLAGGTKYF
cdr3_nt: TGTGCCAGCAGGAAAGAGGGACTAGCGGGAGGAACGAAGTACTTC

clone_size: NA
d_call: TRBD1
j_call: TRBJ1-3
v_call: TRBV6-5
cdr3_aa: CASSYGQGSGNTIYF
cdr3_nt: TGTGCCAGCAGTTACGGACAGGGTAGTGGAAACACCATATATTTT

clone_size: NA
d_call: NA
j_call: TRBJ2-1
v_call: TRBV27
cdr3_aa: CASSLGGGPYEQFF
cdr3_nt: TGTGCCAGCAGTTTGGGAGGAGGGCCCTATGAGCAGTTCTTC

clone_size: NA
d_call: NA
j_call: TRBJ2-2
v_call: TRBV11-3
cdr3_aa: CASSSRDGTGELFF
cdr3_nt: TGTGCCAGCAGCTCACGAGACGGGACCGGGGAGCTGTTTTTT

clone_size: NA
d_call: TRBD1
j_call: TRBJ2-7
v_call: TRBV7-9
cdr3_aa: CASSSSGQVGKQYF
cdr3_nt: TGTGCCAGCAGTTCCTCGGGACAGGTAGGGAAGCAGTACTTC

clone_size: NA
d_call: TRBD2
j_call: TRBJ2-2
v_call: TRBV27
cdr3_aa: CASSELAGVAGELFF
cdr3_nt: TGTGCCAGCAGCGAACTAGCGGGAGTGGCCGGGGAGCTGTTTTTT

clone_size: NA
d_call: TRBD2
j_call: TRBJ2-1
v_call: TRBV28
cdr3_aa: CASSYSGRARNEQFF
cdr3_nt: TGTGCCAGCAGTTATAGCGGGAGGGCCCGAAATGAGCAGTTCTTC

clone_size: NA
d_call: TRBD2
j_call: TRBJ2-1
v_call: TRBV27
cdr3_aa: CASSPRLAGVTYNEQFF
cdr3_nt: TGTGCCAGCAGTCCACGGCTAGCGGGAGTCACCTACAATGAGCAGTTCTTC

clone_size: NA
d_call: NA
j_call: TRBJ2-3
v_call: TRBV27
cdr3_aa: CASSRIFGLASTDTQYF
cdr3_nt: TGTGCCAGCAGTCGAATTTTTGGGCTAGCGAGCACAGATACGCAGTATTTT

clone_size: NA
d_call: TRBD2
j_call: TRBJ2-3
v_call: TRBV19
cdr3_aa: CASTSSLAGVKAQYF
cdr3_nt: TGTGCCAGTACCTCATCGCTAGCGGGAGTAAAGGCGCAGTATTTT

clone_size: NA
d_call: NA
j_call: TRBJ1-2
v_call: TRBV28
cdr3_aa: CASSLLEFPSNYGYTF
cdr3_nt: TGTGCCAGCAGTTTATTAGAGTTCCCTTCTAACTATGGCTACACCTTC

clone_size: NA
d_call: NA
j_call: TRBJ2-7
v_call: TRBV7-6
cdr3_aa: CASSSSGTMGILEQYF
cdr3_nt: TGTGCCAGCAGCTCCTCCGGGACAATGGGAATCTTAGAGCAGTACTTC